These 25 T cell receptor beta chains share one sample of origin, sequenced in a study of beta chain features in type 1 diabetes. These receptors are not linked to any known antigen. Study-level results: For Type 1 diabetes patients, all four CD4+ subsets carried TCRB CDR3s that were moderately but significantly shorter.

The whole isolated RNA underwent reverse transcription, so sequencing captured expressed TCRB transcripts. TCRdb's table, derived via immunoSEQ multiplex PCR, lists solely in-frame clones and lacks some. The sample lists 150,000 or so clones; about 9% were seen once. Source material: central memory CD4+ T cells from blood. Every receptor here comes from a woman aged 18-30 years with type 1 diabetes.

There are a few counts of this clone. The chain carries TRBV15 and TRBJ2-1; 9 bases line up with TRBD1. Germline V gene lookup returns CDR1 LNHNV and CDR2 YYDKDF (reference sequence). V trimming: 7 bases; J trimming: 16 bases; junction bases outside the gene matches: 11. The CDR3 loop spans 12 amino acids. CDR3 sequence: CATTLDRDRVFF. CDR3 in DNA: TGTGCCACCACCTTGGACCGGGACAGGGTCTTCTTC.

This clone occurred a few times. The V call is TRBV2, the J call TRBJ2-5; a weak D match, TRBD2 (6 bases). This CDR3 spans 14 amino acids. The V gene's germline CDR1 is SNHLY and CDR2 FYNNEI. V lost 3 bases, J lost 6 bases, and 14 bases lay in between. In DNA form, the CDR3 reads TGTGCCAGCAGTGATTCGGGAGATCTAAAGACCCAGTACTTC. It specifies CASSDSGDLKTQYF.

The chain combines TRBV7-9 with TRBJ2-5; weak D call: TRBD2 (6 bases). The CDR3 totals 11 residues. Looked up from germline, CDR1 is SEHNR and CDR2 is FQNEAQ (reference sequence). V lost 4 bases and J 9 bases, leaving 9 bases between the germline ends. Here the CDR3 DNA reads TGTGCCAGCAGCTGGGAGCGGGCCCAGTACTTC. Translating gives CASSWERAQYF.

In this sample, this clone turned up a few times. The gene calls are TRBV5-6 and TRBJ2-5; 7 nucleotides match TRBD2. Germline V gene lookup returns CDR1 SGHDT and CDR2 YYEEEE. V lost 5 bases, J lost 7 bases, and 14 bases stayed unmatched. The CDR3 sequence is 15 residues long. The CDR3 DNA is TGTGCCAGCAGACTCGGACTAGGAGGAGTGGGGACCCAGTACTTC. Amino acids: CASRLGLGGVGTQYF.

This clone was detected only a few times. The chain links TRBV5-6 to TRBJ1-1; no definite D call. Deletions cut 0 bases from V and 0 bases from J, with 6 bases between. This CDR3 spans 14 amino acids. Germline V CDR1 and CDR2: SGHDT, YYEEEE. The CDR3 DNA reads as TGTGCCAGCAGCTTGGCTTACATGAACACTGAAGCTTTCTTT. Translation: CASSLAYMNTEAFF. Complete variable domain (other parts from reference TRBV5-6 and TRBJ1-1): DAGVTQSPTHLIKTRGQQVTLRCSPKSGHDTVSWYQQALGQGPQFIFQYYEEEERQRGNFPDRFSGHQFPNYSSELNVNALLLGDSALYLCASSLAYMNTEAFFGQGTRLTVV.

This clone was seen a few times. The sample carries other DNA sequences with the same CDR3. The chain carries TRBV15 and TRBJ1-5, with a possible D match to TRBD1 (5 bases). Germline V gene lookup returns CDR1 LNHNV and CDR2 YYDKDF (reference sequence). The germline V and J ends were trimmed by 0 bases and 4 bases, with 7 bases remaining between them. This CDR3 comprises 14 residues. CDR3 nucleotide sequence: TGTGCCACCAGCAGAGATCAGGGTAATCAGCCCCAGCATTTT. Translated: CATSRDQGNQPQHF.

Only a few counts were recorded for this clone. CDR3: CASSTRGAGRRYEQYF. The CDR3 DNA reads TGTGCCAGTAGTACTCGCGGAGCGGGAAGAAGGTACGAGCAGTACTTC. The chain carries TRBV19 and TRBJ2-7; 7 bases map to TRBD2. V shed 4 bases, J shed 4 bases, and the junction held 13 bases outside the gene matches. Per the germline V gene, CDR1 is LNHDA and CDR2 is SQIVND (reference sequence). This CDR3 contains 16 residues.

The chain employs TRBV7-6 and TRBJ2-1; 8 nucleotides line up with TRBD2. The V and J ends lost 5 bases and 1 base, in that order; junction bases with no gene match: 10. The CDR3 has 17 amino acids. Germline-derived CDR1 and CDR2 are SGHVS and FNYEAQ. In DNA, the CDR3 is TGTGCCAGCAGCACCCGTTCAGCGGGGGTTTCCTACAATGAGCAGTTCTTC. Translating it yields CASSTRSAGVSYNEQFF.

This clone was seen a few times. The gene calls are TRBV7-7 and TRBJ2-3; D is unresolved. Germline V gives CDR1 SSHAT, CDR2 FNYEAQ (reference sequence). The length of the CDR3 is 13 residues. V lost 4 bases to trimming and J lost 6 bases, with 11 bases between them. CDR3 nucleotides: TGTGCCAGCAGCTCCGCCGGCGGTGATACGCAGTATTTT. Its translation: CASSSAGGDTQYF.

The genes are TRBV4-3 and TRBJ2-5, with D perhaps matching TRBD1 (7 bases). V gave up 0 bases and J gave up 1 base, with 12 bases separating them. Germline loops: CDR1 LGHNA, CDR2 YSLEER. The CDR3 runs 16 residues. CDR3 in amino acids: CASSQDPGGPQETQYF. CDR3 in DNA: TGCGCCAGCAGCCAAGACCCAGGGGGGCCCCAAGAGACCCAGTACTTC.

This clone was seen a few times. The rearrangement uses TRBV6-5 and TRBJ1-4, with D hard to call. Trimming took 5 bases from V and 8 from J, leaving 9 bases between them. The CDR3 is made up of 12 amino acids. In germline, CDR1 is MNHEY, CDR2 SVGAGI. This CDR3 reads CASSASREKLFF. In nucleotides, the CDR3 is TGTGCCAGCAGTGCTTCTAGGGAAAAACTGTTTTTT.

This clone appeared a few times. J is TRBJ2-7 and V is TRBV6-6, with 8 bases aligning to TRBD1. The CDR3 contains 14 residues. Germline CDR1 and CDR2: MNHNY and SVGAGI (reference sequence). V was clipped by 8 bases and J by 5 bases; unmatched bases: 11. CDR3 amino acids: CASRFEGQADEQYF. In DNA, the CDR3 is TGTGCCAGCCGGTTCGAGGGACAGGCGGACGAGCAGTACTTC.

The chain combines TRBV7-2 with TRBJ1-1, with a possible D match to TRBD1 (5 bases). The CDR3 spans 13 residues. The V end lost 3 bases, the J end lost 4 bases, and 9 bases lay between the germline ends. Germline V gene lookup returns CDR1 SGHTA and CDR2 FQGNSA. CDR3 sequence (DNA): TGTGCCAGCAGCTTTGACAGCCTCACTGAAGCTTTCTTT. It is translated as CASSFDSLTEAFF. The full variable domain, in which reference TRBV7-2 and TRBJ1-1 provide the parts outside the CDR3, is GAGVSQSPSNKVTEKGKDVELRCDPISGHTALYWYRQSLGQGLEFLIYFQGNSAPDKSGLPSDRFSAERTGGSVSTLTIQRTQQEDSAVYLCASSFDSLTEAFFGQGTRLTVV.

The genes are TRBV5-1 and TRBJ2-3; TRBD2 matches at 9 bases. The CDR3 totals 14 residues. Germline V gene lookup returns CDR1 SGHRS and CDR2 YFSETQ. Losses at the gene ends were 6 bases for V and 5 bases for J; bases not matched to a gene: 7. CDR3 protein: CASTVAGERDTQYF. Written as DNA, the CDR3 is TGCGCCAGCACCGTAGCGGGAGAAAGAGATACGCAGTATTTT.

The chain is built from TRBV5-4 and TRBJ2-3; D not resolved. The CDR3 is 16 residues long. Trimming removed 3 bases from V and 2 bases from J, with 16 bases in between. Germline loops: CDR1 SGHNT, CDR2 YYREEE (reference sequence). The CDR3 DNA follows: TGTGCCAGCAGCTCCGCCCGAGATCGTTCCACAGATACGCAGTATTTT. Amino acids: CASSSARDRSTDTQYF.

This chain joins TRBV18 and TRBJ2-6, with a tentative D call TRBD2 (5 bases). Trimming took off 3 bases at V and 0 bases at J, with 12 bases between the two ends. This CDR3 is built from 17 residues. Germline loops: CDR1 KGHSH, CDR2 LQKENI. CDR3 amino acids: CASSPLSGLSGANVLTF. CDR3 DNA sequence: TGTGCCAGCTCACCCTTAAGCGGCCTCTCTGGGGCCAACGTCCTGACTTTC.

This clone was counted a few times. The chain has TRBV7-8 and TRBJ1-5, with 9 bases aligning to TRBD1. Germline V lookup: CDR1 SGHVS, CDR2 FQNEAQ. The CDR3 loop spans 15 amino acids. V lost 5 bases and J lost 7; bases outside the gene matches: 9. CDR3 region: CASSGKGTGSQPQHF. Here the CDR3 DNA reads TGTGCCAGCAGCGGAAAAGGGACAGGGTCCCAGCCCCAGCATTTT.

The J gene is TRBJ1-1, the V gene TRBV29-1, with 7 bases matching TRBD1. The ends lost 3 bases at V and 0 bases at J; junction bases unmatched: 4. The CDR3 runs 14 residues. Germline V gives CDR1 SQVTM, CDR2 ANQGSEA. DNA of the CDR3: TGCAGCGTTGATGGGGACAGCCTGAACACTGAAGCTTTCTTT. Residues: CSVDGDSLNTEAFF. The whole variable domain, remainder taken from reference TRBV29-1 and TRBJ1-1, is SAVISQKPSRDICQRGTSLTIQCQVDSQVTMMFWYRQQPGQSLTLIATANQGSEATYESGFVIDKFPISRPNLTFSTLTVSNMSPEDSSIYLCSVDGDSLNTEAFFGQGTRLTVV.

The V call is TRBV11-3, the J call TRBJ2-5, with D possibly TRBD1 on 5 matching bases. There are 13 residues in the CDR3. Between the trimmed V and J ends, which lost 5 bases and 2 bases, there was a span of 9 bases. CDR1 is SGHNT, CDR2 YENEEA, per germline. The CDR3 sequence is CASSADSQETQYF. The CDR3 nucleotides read TGTGCCAGCAGCGCAGACAGTCAAGAGACCCAGTACTTC. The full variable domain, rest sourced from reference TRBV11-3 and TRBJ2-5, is EAGVVQSPRYKIIEKKQPVAFWCNPISGHNTLYWYLQNLGQGPELLIRYENEEAVDDSQLPKDRFSAERLKGVDSTLKIQPAELGDSAVYLCASSADSQETQYFGPGTRLLVL.

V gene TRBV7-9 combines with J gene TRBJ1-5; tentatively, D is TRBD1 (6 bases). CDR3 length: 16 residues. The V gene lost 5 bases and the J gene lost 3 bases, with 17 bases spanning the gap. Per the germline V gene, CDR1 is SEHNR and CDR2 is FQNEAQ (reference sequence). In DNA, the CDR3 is TGTGCCAGCAGCAAGAGCGGACAGACCTCCAATCAGCCCCAGCATTTT. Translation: CASSKSGQTSNQPQHF.

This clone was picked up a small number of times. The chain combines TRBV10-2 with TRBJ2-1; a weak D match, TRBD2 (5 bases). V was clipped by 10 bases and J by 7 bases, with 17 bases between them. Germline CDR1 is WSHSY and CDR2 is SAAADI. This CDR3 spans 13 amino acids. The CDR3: CATMDQRRNEQFF. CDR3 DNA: TGCGCCACAATGGACCAGCGGAGGAATGAGCAGTTCTTC.

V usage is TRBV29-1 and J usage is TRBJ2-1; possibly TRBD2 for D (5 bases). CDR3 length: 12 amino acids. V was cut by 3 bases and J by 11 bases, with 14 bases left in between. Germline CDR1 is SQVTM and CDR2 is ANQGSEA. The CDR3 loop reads CSVDLTSPKQFF. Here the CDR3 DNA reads TGCAGCGTTGACCTTACTAGTCCGAAGCAGTTCTTC.

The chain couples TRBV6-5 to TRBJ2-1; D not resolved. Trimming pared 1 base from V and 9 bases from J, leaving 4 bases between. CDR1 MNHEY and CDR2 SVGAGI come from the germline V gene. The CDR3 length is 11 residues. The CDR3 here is CASSYFGEQFF. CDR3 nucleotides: TGTGCCAGCAGTTACTTCGGTGAGCAGTTCTTC.

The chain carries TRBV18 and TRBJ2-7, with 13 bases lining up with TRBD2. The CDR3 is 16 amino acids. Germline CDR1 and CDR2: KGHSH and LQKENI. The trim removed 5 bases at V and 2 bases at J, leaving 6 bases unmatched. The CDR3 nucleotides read TGTGCCAGCTCATTACGACTAGCGGGAGGCACCTACGAGCAGTACTTC. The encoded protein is CASSLRLAGGTYEQYF. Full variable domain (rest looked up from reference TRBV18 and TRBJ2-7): NAGVMQNPRHLVRRRGQEARLRCSPMKGHSHVYWYRQLPEEGLKFMVYLQKENIIDESGMPKERFSAEFPKEGPSILRIQQVVRGDSAAYFCASSLRLAGGTYEQYFGPGTRLTVT.

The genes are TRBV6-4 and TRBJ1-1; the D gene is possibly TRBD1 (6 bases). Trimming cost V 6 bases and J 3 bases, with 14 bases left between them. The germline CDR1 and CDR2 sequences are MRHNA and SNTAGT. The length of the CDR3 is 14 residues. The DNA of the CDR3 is TGTGCCAGCAGGAGGACAGTGACGGACACTGAAGCTTTCTTT. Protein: CASRRTVTDTEAFF.